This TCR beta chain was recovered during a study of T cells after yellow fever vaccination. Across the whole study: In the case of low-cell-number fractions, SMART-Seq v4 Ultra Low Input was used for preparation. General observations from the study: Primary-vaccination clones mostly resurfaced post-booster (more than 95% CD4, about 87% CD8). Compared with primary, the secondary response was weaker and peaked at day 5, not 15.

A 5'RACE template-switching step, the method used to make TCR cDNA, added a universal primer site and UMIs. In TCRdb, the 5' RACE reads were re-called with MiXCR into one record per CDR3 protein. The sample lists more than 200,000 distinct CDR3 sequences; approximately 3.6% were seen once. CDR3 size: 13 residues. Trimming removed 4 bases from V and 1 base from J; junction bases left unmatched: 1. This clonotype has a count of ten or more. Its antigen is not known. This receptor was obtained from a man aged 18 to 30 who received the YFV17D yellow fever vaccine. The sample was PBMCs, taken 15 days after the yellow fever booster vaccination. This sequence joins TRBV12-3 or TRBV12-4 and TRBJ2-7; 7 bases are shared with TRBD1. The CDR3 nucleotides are TGTGCCAGCAGTTGGGGACAGTCCTACGAGCAGTACTTC. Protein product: CASSWGQSYEQYF.